The 23 T cell receptor beta chains given below trace back to one sample, sequenced in a study of blood T cell repertoires in COVID-19. TCRdb keeps only in-frame clones here, not all; method: immunoSEQ multiplex PCR. The sample carries under 300,000 clones, 65% to 90% recorded once. The source material was peripheral blood. These TCRs come from a woman aged 55-70 years with active or convalescent COVID-19.

The chain employs TRBV21-1 and TRBJ2-7; TRBD1, the D gene given by the table, was not confirmed from the DNA. TRBV21-1 is a recognized pseudogene. The CDR3 length is 17 residues. CDR3 loop: CASSTEGQGAPRHEQYF. CDR3 DNA sequence: TGTGCCAGCAGCACAGAAGGACAGGGGGCCCCTAGGCACGAGCAGTACTTC.

V is TRBV29-1 and J is TRBJ1-1; 7 nucleotides agree with TRBD1. This CDR3 region has 13 residues. The germline V gene has CDR1 SQVTM and CDR2 ANQGSEA. Trimming took 5 bases from V and 1 from J; bases not matched to a gene: 4. The CDR3 spells CSVLTGKNTEAFF. The CDR3, as DNA: TGCAGCGTTCTGACAGGGAAGAACACTGAAGCTTTCTTT.

CDR3 region: CASSNRSRTAGNTIYF. CDR3 sequence (DNA): TGTGCCAGCAGCAACCGCTCGCGGACAGCAGGAAACACCATATATTTT. The gene calls are TRBV11-2 and TRBJ1-3; perhaps TRBD1 as D (6 bases). This CDR3 comprises 16 residues. Trimming removed 5 bases from V and 4 bases from J, with 18 bases in between. Per the germline V gene, CDR1 is SGHAT and CDR2 is FQNNGV.

The V and J genes are TRBV6-5 and TRBJ1-2, with unresolved D. Germline CDR1 and CDR2: MNHEY and SVGAGI. The length of the CDR3 is 12 residues. With 7 bases removed from V and 7 bases from J, the gap between germline ends came to 13 bases. For the CDR3, the DNA is TGTGCCAGCATAATATCTACGGGTGGCTACACCTTC. This gives the protein CASIISTGGYTF.

J is TRBJ2-7 and V is TRBV2; TRBD2 aligns across 8 bases. J was trimmed by 6 bases and V by 8 bases; bases with no gene match: 6. The CDR3 totals 12 residues. Germline CDR1 and CDR2: SNHLY and FYNNEI. CDR3 amino acids: CASGTSFPEQYF. CDR3 nucleotides: TGTGCCAGCGGGACTAGTTTTCCCGAGCAGTACTTC.

This clone has only one observation. This chain links TRBV6-1 with TRBJ2-5; 8 bases agree with TRBD2. From germline, CDR1 is MNHNS and CDR2 SASEGT. The ends lost 0 bases at V and 2 bases at J; junction bases unmatched: 2. The CDR3 extends over 15 amino acids. CDR3 coding DNA: TGTGCCAGCAGTGAAGCTGGGACTAGGCAAGAGACCCAGTACTTC. Translated: CASSEAGTRQETQYF.

This clone was counted a few times. Here the CDR3 DNA reads TGCGCCAGCAGCCAAGTTTTCGGGGGGGGCACTGAGCAGTTCTTC. Its protein product is CASSQVFGGGTEQFF. This rearrangement joins TRBV4-3 to TRBJ2-1; TRBD2 matches 8 bases. V was clipped by 1 base and J by 9 bases; unmatched bases: 8. The CDR3 runs to 15 residues. Germline CDR1 and CDR2: LGHNA and YSLEER.

This chain uses TRBV5-8 with TRBJ2-2; 8 bases are shared with TRBD1. Germline CDR1 reads SGHTS; CDR2 reads YDEGEE. The ends lost 4 bases at V and 4 bases at J; junction bases unmatched: 9. CDR3 length: 16 amino acids. The CDR3 loop reads CASSRSRQGSTGELFF. DNA for the CDR3: TGTGCCAGCAGCCGATCGCGACAGGGGAGCACCGGGGAGCTGTTTTTT. Full variable domain (missing parts from reference TRBV5-8 and TRBJ2-2): EAGVTQSPTHLIKTRGQQATLRCSPISGHTSVYWYQQALGLGLQFLLWYDEGEERNRGNFPPRFSGRQFPNYSSELNVNALELEDSALYLCASSRSRQGSTGELFFGEGSRLTVL.

This clone was counted only a few times. The chain uses TRBV12-2 and TRBJ2-7; TRBD2 is the table's D call and was not checked against the DNA. TRBV12-2 constitutes a pseudogene. This CDR3 has 16 amino acids. This CDR3 reads CASRSGKRGRGHEQYF. The CDR3 coding sequence is TGTGCAAGTCGCTCGGGAAAGCGGGGGCGGGGCCACGAGCAGTACTTC.

This clone came up a few times. V and J are TRBV19 and TRBJ1-5, with TRBD1 matching 7 bases. Trimming cost V 6 bases and J 4 bases; bases outside gene matches: 9. CDR1 and CDR2 (germline): LNHDA, SQIVND (reference sequence). CDR3 length: 15 residues. The chain's CDR3 is CASRKDRLINQPQHF. The CDR3 nucleotides are TGTGCCAGTAGGAAGGACAGGCTAATTAATCAGCCCCAGCATTTT.

This chain links TRBV25-1 with TRBJ1-4; 9 nucleotides match TRBD1. The CDR3 totals 18 residues. Trimming at V came to 0 bases and at J to 5 bases, leaving 10 bases not matched to a gene. The germline V gene encodes CDR1 MGHDK and CDR2 SYGVNS. For the CDR3, the DNA is TGTGCCAGCAGTGAATATCCATCGACAGGGGGGCACAATGAAAAACTGTTTTTT. Residues: CASSEYPSTGGHNEKLFF.

The chain has TRBV7-8 and TRBJ2-5, with 8 bases fitting TRBD2. V lost 8 bases to trimming and J lost 0 bases; unmatched junction nucleotides: 11. Germline V gene data show CDR1 as SGHVS and CDR2 as FQNEAQ. There are 16 residues in the CDR3. The CDR3 here is CASQAGRGGYQETQYF. The CDR3, as DNA: TGTGCCAGCCAGGCAGGACGGGGGGGCTACCAAGAGACCCAGTACTTC.

This clone was recorded once. The chain has TRBV5-6 and TRBJ2-3; D might be TRBD2 (5 bases). Germline V lookup: CDR1 SGHDT, CDR2 YYEEEE. There are 15 residues in the CDR3. The V and J ends lost 4 bases and 0 bases respectively, with 12 bases between them. The CDR3 DNA follows: TGTGCCAGCAGCCCAATACAGCGGAGCACAGATACGCAGTATTTT. Translated, it gives CASSPIQRSTDTQYF. Drawing the rest from reference TRBV5-6 and TRBJ2-3, the complete variable domain is DAGVTQSPTHLIKTRGQQVTLRCSPKSGHDTVSWYQQALGQGPQFIFQYYEEEERQRGNFPDRFSGHQFPNYSSELNVNALLLGDSALYLCASSPIQRSTDTQYFGPGTRLTVL.

The V call is TRBV6-5, the J call TRBJ1-1; 8 positions match TRBD1. V lost 8 bases and J lost 4; bases outside the gene matches: 9. From germline, CDR1 is MNHEY and CDR2 SVGAGI. The CDR3 extends over 14 amino acids. CDR3 region: CASPGGGGVTEAFF. Written as DNA, the CDR3 is TGTGCCAGCCCAGGGGGCGGAGGGGTCACTGAAGCTTTCTTT.

This chain connects TRBV6-2 or TRBV6-3 to TRBJ1-1, with D unclear. CDR3 length equals 14 residues. The V end lost 5 bases, the J end lost 1 base, and 11 bases lay between the germline ends. The germline V gene encodes CDR1 MNHEY and CDR2 SVGEGT. The CDR3 here is CASSRAVPNTEAFF. The CDR3 DNA sequence: TGTGCCAGCAGTCGAGCGGTTCCGAACACTGAAGCTTTCTTT.

This chain links TRBV30 with TRBJ1-2; D might be TRBD1 (6 bases). The germline gives CDR1 GTSNPN, CDR2 SVGIG (reference sequence). Trimming stripped 5 bases from V and 6 bases from J, with 16 bases between. The CDR3 sequence is 13 residues long. Here the CDR3 DNA reads TGTGCCTGGGCCCGGGGGGGCGCGGATGGCTACACCTTC. It encodes CAWARGGADGYTF.

The genes are TRBV9 and TRBJ1-2; TRBD1 aligns across 9 bases. The CDR3 extends over 17 amino acids. The trim removed 3 bases at V and 0 bases at J, leaving 9 bases unmatched. The germline V gene has CDR1 SGDLS and CDR2 YYNGEE. The CDR3 reads CASSAGTGYIANYGYTF. CDR3 bases: TGTGCCAGCAGCGCCGGGACAGGGTATATCGCTAACTATGGCTACACCTTC.

V is TRBV27 and J is TRBJ1-5; 9 positions agree with TRBD1. Germline CDR1 and CDR2: MNHEY and SMNVEV (reference sequence). The CDR3 totals 14 residues. The V gene end was trimmed by 3 bases and the J gene end by 4 bases; junction bases not matched to a gene: 1. The CDR3 loop is CASSFGTGNQPQHF. CDR3 sequence (DNA): TGTGCCAGCAGTTTCGGGACAGGGAATCAGCCCCAGCATTTT.

In this sample, this clone turned up a few times. The V gene is TRBV7-6, the J gene TRBJ2-2; D might be TRBD1 (6 bases). This CDR3 has 14 residues. V dropped 3 bases and J dropped 7 bases, with 12 bases sitting between them. Germline lookup yields CDR1 SGHVS and CDR2 FNYEAQ. The DNA of the CDR3 is TGTGCCAGCAGCTTCATCACAGGGAACGGGGAGCTGTTTTTT. Amino acids: CASSFITGNGELFF.

This clone was seen once. The chain has TRBV20-1 and TRBJ1-5; D possibly corresponds to TRBD1 (6 bases). CDR3 size: 17 residues. V lost 3 bases, J lost 4 bases, and 22 bases lay in between. Per the germline V gene, CDR1 is DFQATT and CDR2 is SNEGSKA (reference sequence). The CDR3 DNA reads TGCAGTGCTAGTAGTCGGATTGTAGGACAGCAGAATCAGCCCCAGCATTTT. Its protein is CSASSRIVGQQNQPQHF.

The V and J genes are TRBV6-6 and TRBJ1-6, with D perhaps matching TRBD1 (5 bases). Germline-derived CDR1 and CDR2 are MNHNY and SVGAGI (reference sequence). This CDR3 is built from 14 residues. The V end lost 2 bases, the J end lost 9 bases, and 11 bases lay between the germline ends. The CDR3 DNA reads TGTGCCAGCAGTTACCCCGAAGACAGTTCACCCCTCCACTTT. Translation gives CASSYPEDSSPLHF.

This chain uses TRBV29-1 with TRBJ1-3; TRBD1 matches at 9 bases. The CDR3 spans 13 residues. The V gene's germline CDR1 is SQVTM and CDR2 ANQGSEA. After removal of 3 bases from V and 4 bases from J, the junction contained 1 base not matched to a gene. Here the CDR3 DNA reads TGCAGCGTTGAGGGGACAGGGGGAAACACCATATATTTT. Residues: CSVEGTGGNTIYF. Combining the CDR3 with reference TRBV29-1 and TRBJ1-3 gives the whole variable domain SAVISQKPSRDICQRGTSLTIQCQVDSQVTMMFWYRQQPGQSLTLIATANQGSEATYESGFVIDKFPISRPNLTFSTLTVSNMSPEDSSIYLCSVEGTGGNTIYFGEGSWLTVV.

The V and J genes are TRBV18 and TRBJ1-1, with TRBD1 identical over 7 bases. The ends lost 1 base at V and 1 base at J; junction bases unmatched: 3. This CDR3 contains 15 residues. Germline V gene sequence: CDR1 KGHSH, CDR2 LQKENI. The CDR3: CASSPRTGENTEAFF. The CDR3 DNA sequence: TGTGCCAGCTCACCACGGACAGGAGAGAACACTGAAGCTTTCTTT.